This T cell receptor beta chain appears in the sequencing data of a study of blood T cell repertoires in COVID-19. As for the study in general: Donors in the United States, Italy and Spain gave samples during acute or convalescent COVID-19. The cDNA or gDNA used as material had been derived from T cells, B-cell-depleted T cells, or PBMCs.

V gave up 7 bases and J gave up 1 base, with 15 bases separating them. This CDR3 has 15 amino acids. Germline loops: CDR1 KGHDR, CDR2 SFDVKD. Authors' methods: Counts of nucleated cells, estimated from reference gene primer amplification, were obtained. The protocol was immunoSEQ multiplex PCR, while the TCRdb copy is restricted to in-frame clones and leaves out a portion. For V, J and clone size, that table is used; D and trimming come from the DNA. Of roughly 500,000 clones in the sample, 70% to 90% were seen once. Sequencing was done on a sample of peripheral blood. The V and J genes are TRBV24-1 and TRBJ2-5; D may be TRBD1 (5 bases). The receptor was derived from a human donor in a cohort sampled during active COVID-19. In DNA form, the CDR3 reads TGTGCCACCAGCCCCTTAGGGGCCCCCCAAGAGACCCAGTACTTC. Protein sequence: CATSPLGAPQETQYF.